This is a list of T cell receptor beta chains from one sample in a study of blood T cell repertoires in COVID-19. Data came from immunoSEQ multiplex PCR; TCRdb stores just in-frame clones and leaves some out. The sample has about 140,000 clones; 85% to 90% are singletons. The sequencing sample was made of peripheral blood. The receptors originated from a woman aged 35 to 49 with acute or convalescent COVID-19. Each CDR3 is given with its conserved first and last residue. Fields, in order: V gene, D gene, clone size, J gene, CDR3 protein, CDR3 DNA. A D gene is named only where the DNA matches it firmly. Size values are once, few and many counts, or a class for expanded clones, and some rows have none.

v_call: TRBV6-5; d_call: TRBD1; clone_size: .; j_call: TRBJ1-2; cdr3_aa: CASSYGQGGLGYTF; cdr3_nt: TGTGCCAGCAGTTATGGACAGGGAGGATTGGGCTACACCTTC
v_call: TRBV29-1; d_call: .; clone_size: .; j_call: TRBJ2-5; cdr3_aa: CSVDGGVETQYF; cdr3_nt: TGCAGCGTTGACGGGGGAGTAGAGACCCAGTACTTC
v_call: TRBV6-2/TRBV6-3; d_call: TRBD1; clone_size: .; j_call: TRBJ1-2; cdr3_aa: CASSYSTGRGTHGYTF; cdr3_nt: TGTGCCAGCAGTTACTCGACGGGCAGGGGGACCCATGGCTACACCTTC
v_call: TRBV29-1; d_call: TRBD1; clone_size: few; j_call: TRBJ1-2; cdr3_aa: CSTRTGIDGYTF; cdr3_nt: TGCAGCACCAGGACAGGGATCGATGGCTACACCTTC
v_call: TRBV7-6; d_call: .; clone_size: .; j_call: TRBJ2-5; cdr3_aa: CASSLGGVGTQYF; cdr3_nt: TGTGCCAGCAGCTTAGGGGGGGTGGGGACCCAGTACTTC
v_call: TRBV6-2/TRBV6-3; d_call: TRBD1; clone_size: .; j_call: TRBJ1-1; cdr3_aa: CASSTDRDMNTEAFF; cdr3_nt: TGTGCCAGCAGTACTGACAGGGACATGAACACTGAAGCTTTCTTT
v_call: TRBV9; d_call: .; clone_size: .; j_call: TRBJ2-7; cdr3_aa: CASSKSPYQAYEQYF; cdr3_nt: TGTGCCAGCAGCAAATCACCCTATCAGGCATACGAGCAGTACTTC
v_call: TRBV9; d_call: TRBD1; clone_size: .; j_call: TRBJ1-5; cdr3_aa: CASSVVTGEGNQPQHF; cdr3_nt: TGTGCCAGCAGCGTAGTGACAGGGGAGGGCAATCAGCCCCAGCATTTT
v_call: TRBV18; d_call: .; clone_size: .; j_call: TRBJ1-1; cdr3_aa: CASSPPVAGTEAFF; cdr3_nt: TGTGCCAGCTCACCACCGGTGGCGGGCACTGAAGCTTTCTTT
v_call: TRBV5-1; d_call: .; clone_size: .; j_call: TRBJ2-2; cdr3_aa: CASSLSRVAGELFF; cdr3_nt: TGCGCCAGCAGCTTGTCCAGGGTTGCCGGGGAGCTGTTTTTT
v_call: TRBV5-1; d_call: .; clone_size: .; j_call: TRBJ1-2; cdr3_aa: CASSHPGQLNYGYTF; cdr3_nt: TGCGCCAGCAGCCATCCAGGACAGCTAAACTATGGCTACACCTTC
v_call: TRBV19; d_call: .; clone_size: .; j_call: TRBJ2-7; cdr3_aa: CASMDMDYEQYF; cdr3_nt: TGTGCCAGTATGGACATGGACTACGAGCAGTACTTC
v_call: TRBV19; d_call: TRBD2; clone_size: .; j_call: TRBJ2-1; cdr3_aa: CASSLAGGNNEQFF; cdr3_nt: TGTGCCAGTAGTCTAGCGGGAGGGAACAATGAGCAGTTCTTC
v_call: TRBV6-2/TRBV6-3; d_call: .; clone_size: .; j_call: TRBJ1-1; cdr3_aa: CASSYWSLNTEAFF; cdr3_nt: TGTGCCAGCAGTTACTGGAGTTTGAACACTGAAGCTTTCTTT
v_call: TRBV27; d_call: .; clone_size: .; j_call: TRBJ1-5; cdr3_aa: CASRGTGVRNQPQHF; cdr3_nt: TGTGCCAGCAGGGGTACAGGTGTTAGGAATCAGCCCCAGCATTTT
v_call: TRBV13; d_call: TRBD1; clone_size: .; j_call: TRBJ2-7; cdr3_aa: CASSRGPQSRGQGNPYEQYF; cdr3_nt: TGTGCCAGCAGCCGCGGTCCACAAAGCCGGGGACAGGGGAATCCCTACGAGCAGTACTTC
v_call: TRBV2; d_call: TRBD1; clone_size: .; j_call: TRBJ1-2; cdr3_aa: CASRLGQAVYGYTF; cdr3_nt: TGTGCCAGCAGGTTAGGACAGGCCGTCTATGGCTACACCTTC
v_call: TRBV5-1; d_call: .; clone_size: .; j_call: TRBJ1-2; cdr3_aa: CASSFSPGAYGYTF; cdr3_nt: TGCGCCAGCAGCTTCTCGCCAGGGGCCTATGGCTACACCTTC
v_call: TRBV27; d_call: .; clone_size: .; j_call: TRBJ1-5; cdr3_aa: CASSLMGDSNQPQHF; cdr3_nt: TGTGCCAGCAGTTTAATGGGCGATAGCAATCAGCCCCAGCATTTT
v_call: TRBV5-1; d_call: .; clone_size: once; j_call: TRBJ2-2; cdr3_aa: CASTPPGQFNTGELFF; cdr3_nt: TGCGCCAGCACACCGCCGGGACAATTTAACACCGGGGAGCTGTTTTTT
v_call: TRBV11-2; d_call: .; clone_size: .; j_call: TRBJ1-6; cdr3_aa: CASSPDWSSYNSPLHF; cdr3_nt: TGTGCCAGCAGTCCCGACTGGAGCTCCTATAATTCACCCCTCCACTTT
v_call: TRBV28; d_call: .; clone_size: .; j_call: TRBJ1-5; cdr3_aa: CASSEVTGQPQHF; cdr3_nt: TGTGCCAGCAGCGAGGTCACAGGACAGCCCCAGCATTTT
v_call: TRBV28; d_call: TRBD1; clone_size: .; j_call: TRBJ1-2; cdr3_aa: CASSSSGTGGGYTF; cdr3_nt: TGTGCCAGCAGTTCGTCCGGGACAGGGGGCGGCTACACCTTC
v_call: TRBV7-8; d_call: .; clone_size: .; j_call: TRBJ1-3; cdr3_aa: CASSPSRFSSGNTIYF; cdr3_nt: TGTGCCAGCTCACCTTCCCGGTTTTCCTCTGGAAACACCATATATTTT
v_call: TRBV7-6; d_call: TRBD1; clone_size: .; j_call: TRBJ2-3; cdr3_aa: CASSSPGQAISLSTDTQYF; cdr3_nt: TGTGCCAGCAGCTCCCCGGGACAGGCAATATCACTTAGCACAGATACGCAGTATTTT
v_call: TRBV5-6; d_call: .; clone_size: .; j_call: TRBJ1-1; cdr3_aa: CASSTRLQASLFF; cdr3_nt: TGTGCCAGCAGCACCCGGCTACAGGCAAGTCTTTTCTTT
v_call: TRBV6-1; d_call: TRBD1; clone_size: .; j_call: TRBJ2-2; cdr3_aa: CASSETQGGGELFF; cdr3_nt: TGTGCCAGCAGTGAAACACAGGGGGGCGGGGAGCTGTTTTTT
v_call: TRBV11-3; d_call: .; clone_size: .; j_call: TRBJ1-2; cdr3_aa: CASTGRLNYGYTF; cdr3_nt: TGTGCCAGCACAGGCAGGTTAAACTATGGCTACACCTTC
v_call: TRBV10-3; d_call: TRBD1; clone_size: .; j_call: TRBJ2-7; cdr3_aa: CAISDPKTGAGEQYF; cdr3_nt: TGTGCCATCAGTGACCCTAAAACAGGGGCGGGCGAGCAGTACTTC
v_call: TRBV18; d_call: TRBD1; clone_size: .; j_call: TRBJ1-1; cdr3_aa: CASSPDRGTEAFF; cdr3_nt: TGTGCCAGCTCACCAGACAGGGGCACTGAAGCTTTCTTT
v_call: TRBV7-2; d_call: .; clone_size: .; j_call: TRBJ2-1; cdr3_aa: CASSPQRNEQFF; cdr3_nt: TGTGCCAGCAGCCCTCAGCGCAATGAGCAGTTCTTC
v_call: TRBV6-2/TRBV6-3; d_call: TRBD1; clone_size: .; j_call: TRBJ1-2; cdr3_aa: CASSPGAGTGTLGGYTF; cdr3_nt: TGTGCCAGCAGCCCCGGGGCCGGGACAGGGACCCTTGGAGGCTACACCTTC
v_call: TRBV27; d_call: .; clone_size: .; j_call: TRBJ2-1; cdr3_aa: CASSLSRLSSYNEQFF; cdr3_nt: TGTGCCAGCAGTTTATCGAGACTGAGCTCCTACAATGAGCAGTTCTTC
v_call: TRBV9; d_call: .; clone_size: .; j_call: TRBJ1-2; cdr3_aa: CASSVARTDFYGYTF; cdr3_nt: TGTGCCAGCAGCGTAGCTAGGACAGACTTCTATGGCTACACCTTC